The 14 T cell receptor beta chains presented below share a single source sample, sequenced in a study of cytomegalovirus exposure and HLA in healthy donors. The PCR was carried out with 60 Vbeta primers and 13 Jbeta primers. Some clones are missing from TCRdb's copy, which holds only in-frame ones; the method was immunoSEQ multiplex PCR. The sample gives fewer than 130,000 clones, 74% of which show up once; roughly 2.6% is in the top ten. The sample comprised PBMCs. The receptors were gathered from a man over 45 in good health and CMV-seropositive.

The rearrangement links TRBV6-5 to TRBJ2-7, with D hard to call. The CDR3 contains 15 residues. The ends were cut back, 6 bases at V and 2 bases at J, with 17 bases in the middle. CDR1 is MNHEY, CDR2 SVGAGI, per germline. In DNA, the CDR3 is TGTGCCAGCAGGAGATTTATGCAGGCGCCCTACGAGCAGTACTTC. Protein sequence: CASRRFMQAPYEQYF.

This clone has more than one count but fewer than ten. This chain joins TRBV6-1 and TRBJ2-3; TRBD1 agrees at 8 bases. The J segment lost 6 bases and the V segment lost 1 base, leaving 9 bases of the junction unmatched. This CDR3 comprises 16 residues. Germline CDR1 reads MNHNS; CDR2 reads SASEGT. This CDR3 reads CASSEVTGGGRDTQYF. The CDR3 region has the DNA TGTGCCAGCAGTGAAGTAACAGGGGGTGGACGGGATACGCAGTATTTT.

A few counts support this clone. The chain couples TRBV11-3 to TRBJ1-1; no firm D call. This CDR3 has 13 amino acids. CDR1 is SGHNT and CDR2 is YENEEA in the germline V gene. Trimming pared 4 bases from V and 1 base from J, leaving 7 bases between. Written as DNA, the CDR3 is TGTGCCAGCAGCTCGGGTGAGAACACTGAAGCTTTCTTT. Encoded protein: CASSSGENTEAFF.

The chain carries TRBV5-1 and TRBJ2-7, with 13 positions matching TRBD2. Trimming removed 4 bases from V and 9 bases from J; junction bases left unmatched: 16. Germline loops: CDR1 SGHRS, CDR2 YFSETQ. The CDR3 contains 17 residues. CDR3 amino acids: CASSINPTGLAGSVQYF. DNA of the CDR3: TGCGCCAGCAGCATCAACCCTACGGGACTAGCGGGGTCGGTGCAGTACTTC.

The chain employs TRBV5-4 and TRBJ2-3; the match to TRBD1 covers 9 bases. Trimming took 4 bases from V and 7 from J; bases not matched to a gene: 4. This CDR3 has 13 amino acids. The germline V gene encodes CDR1 SGHNT and CDR2 YYREEE (reference sequence). The chain's CDR3 is CASSGQGQNTQYF. CDR3 coding DNA: TGTGCCAGCAGCGGACAGGGGCAGAATACGCAGTATTTT.

The chain carries TRBV6-6 and TRBJ2-1; 10 bases are a match to TRBD1. The CDR3 contains 16 residues. V was clipped by 7 bases and J by 6 bases; unmatched bases: 12. In germline, CDR1 is MNHNY, CDR2 SVGAGI (reference sequence). CDR3 sequence (DNA): TGTGCCAGCAACGGACCGGGACAGGGGTCACCCAATGAGCAGTTCTTC. This encodes CASNGPGQGSPNEQFF.

The V gene is TRBV5-4, the J gene TRBJ2-1; 12 bases are shared with TRBD2. Germline V gene sequence: CDR1 SGHNT, CDR2 YYREEE (reference sequence). This CDR3 comprises 18 residues. The junction had 12 bases not matched to a gene; V was cut back by 4 bases and J by 4 bases. CDR3 nucleotide sequence: TGTGCCAGCAGCCCTGGTCCCGGGACTAGCGGGTTTTACAATGAGCAGTTCTTC. Amino acids: CASSPGPGTSGFYNEQFF.

This clone has only a few counts. J is TRBJ2-7 and V is TRBV9; 12 bases map to TRBD1. Germline values: CDR1 SGDLS, CDR2 YYNGEE. V gave up 4 bases and J gave up 6 bases; unmatched junction bases: 5. This CDR3 has 14 residues. CDR3 in amino acids: CASSLGTGGSEQYF. Here the CDR3 DNA reads TGTGCCAGCAGCCTTGGGACAGGGGGCTCCGAGCAGTACTTC.

J is TRBJ2-5 and V is TRBV4-1; D is possibly TRBD2 (5 bases). The V end was cut by 2 bases, the J end by 4 bases, with 11 bases between. This CDR3 has 14 amino acids. CDR1 is MGHRA and CDR2 is YSYEKL in the germline V gene. CDR3 loop: CASSQLEVGETQYF. CDR3 nucleotide sequence: TGCGCCAGCAGCCAACTGGAGGTTGGAGAGACCCAGTACTTC.

This rearrangement joins TRBV5-6 to TRBJ1-1; D is possibly TRBD1 (5 bases). The CDR3 is made up of 15 amino acids. Germline loops: CDR1 SGHDT, CDR2 YYEEEE. V lost 4 bases, J lost 5 bases, and 18 bases lay in between. This CDR3 reads CASSLPGGSGTEAFF. CDR3 DNA sequence: TGTGCCAGCAGCCTCCCCGGGGGGTCGGGAACTGAAGCTTTCTTT.

This chain joins TRBV20-1 and TRBJ2-3; perhaps TRBD2 as D (6 bases). V was clipped by 6 bases and J by 5 bases, with 9 bases between them. The CDR3 covers 11 residues. Germline CDR1 reads DFQATT; CDR2 reads SNEGSKA (reference sequence). DNA for the CDR3: TGCAGTGCCCCGCGGGAAGATACGCAGTATTTT. Residues: CSAPREDTQYF.

V and J are TRBV7-9 and TRBJ1-4, with 8 bases fitting TRBD1. Germline V gives CDR1 SEHNR, CDR2 FQNEAQ (reference sequence). J gave up 7 bases and V 7 bases, and 8 bases lay outside the gene matches. The length of the CDR3 is 14 residues. In nucleotides, the CDR3 is TGTGCCAGCACTCAGGGGGCGGCTCGTGAAAAACTGTTTTTT. As protein: CASTQGAAREKLFF.

The chain carries TRBV4-1 and TRBJ1-2; 10 bases are a match to TRBD1. CDR1 and CDR2 from the germline V gene are MGHRA and YSYEKL. J gave up 4 bases and V 3 bases, and 2 bases lay outside the gene matches. This CDR3 spans 14 amino acids. CDR3 loop: CASSQDRGSYGYTF. DNA for the CDR3: TGCGCCAGCAGCCAGGACAGGGGGTCCTATGGCTACACCTTC.

The chain couples TRBV7-2 to TRBJ2-3; D is unresolved. The CDR3 consists of 15 residues. The V end lost 5 bases, the J end lost 0 bases, and 12 bases lay between the germline ends. Germline V CDR1 and CDR2: SGHTA, FQGNSA. The CDR3 is CASSPGVSSTDTQYF. The CDR3 nucleotides read TGTGCCAGCAGCCCCGGAGTATCTAGCACAGATACGCAGTATTTT.